This T cell receptor (beta chain) was identified during a study of cytomegalovirus exposure and HLA in healthy donors. The PCR had 60 Vbeta and 13 Jbeta primers. TCRdb's table, derived via immunoSEQ multiplex PCR, lists solely in-frame clones and lacks some. Its clone listing holds about 160,000 clones. The CDR3 is made up of 15 amino acids. The TCR was taken from a woman aged 55-69 years in good health and CMV-seronegative. Material: PBMCs. The rearrangement joins TRBV21-1 to TRBJ2-2; TRBD2 reflects the table's D call only, with no check against the DNA. TRBV21-1 counts as a pseudogene. The CDR3 bases are TGTGCCAGCTTCGACCGGGGTAGGAACACCGGGGAGCTGTTTTTT. Translated: CASFDRGRNTGELFF.